The 26 T cell receptor beta chains below come from one sample, sequenced in a study of blood T cells in healthy people across ages. Together with a sample-barcoded 5' primer, a J-beta primer mix was included in a second PCR lasting about 7 to 12 cycles. Using its own MiXCR run on the 5' RACE reads, TCRdb lists one record per CDR3 protein. Of roughly 1.4 million distinct CDR3 sequences listed, approximately 59% are singletons. What was sequenced was blood. The source of these receptors is a man aged 18 to 30 in good health.

This rearrangement joins TRBV4-2 to TRBJ2-5, with D maybe TRBD2 (7 bases). The CDR3 totals 16 residues. Germline-derived CDR1 and CDR2 are LGHNA and YNFKEQ. V gave up 0 bases and J gave up 1 base, with 12 bases separating them. DNA of the CDR3: TGTGCCAGCAGCCAAGATAAGGGGGGGGGCCAAGAGACCCAGTACTTC. Translated, it gives CASSQDKGGGQETQYF.

This clonotype has only a few counts. The chain carries TRBV12-3 or TRBV12-4 and TRBJ1-1; D unclear. CDR3 size: 13 residues. The germline V and J ends were trimmed by 8 bases and 1 base, with 11 bases remaining between them. The CDR3 DNA follows: TGTGCCAGCTCCCGGTTGGGGAACACTGAAGCTTTCTTT. Translated: CASSRLGNTEAFF.

J is TRBJ2-3 and V is TRBV28; weak D call: TRBD2 (5 bases). V was trimmed by 7 bases and J by 1 base, leaving 21 bases between them. Germline assignment: CDR1 MDHEN and CDR2 SYDVKM. The CDR3 contains 17 residues. The CDR3 bases are TGTGCCAGCACCTCGGACGGGAAGGAAGGCGGCACAGATACGCAGTATTTT. This encodes CASTSDGKEGGTDTQYF.

This chain joins TRBV13 and TRBJ2-6; tentative D call: TRBD1 (5 bases). Germline values: CDR1 PRHDT, CDR2 FYEKMQ (reference sequence). This CDR3 contains 18 residues. V was clipped by 1 base and J by 0 bases, with 13 bases between them. The CDR3 reads CASSLEAGRPSGANVLTF. In nucleotides, the CDR3 is TGTGCCAGCAGCTTAGAGGCAGGGCGGCCCTCTGGGGCCAACGTCCTGACTTTC.

The V call is TRBV10-3, the J call TRBJ1-6, with D hard to call. CDR1 and CDR2 (germline): ENHRY, SYGVKD. The CDR3 is made up of 14 amino acids. Deletions cut 0 bases from V and 8 bases from J, with 8 bases between. The DNA for the CDR3 is TGTGCCATCAGTGAGTCGAATTGGGATTCACCCCTCCACTTT. This sequence encodes CAISESNWDSPLHF.

The chain recombines TRBV2 with TRBJ2-5, with D unclear. Per the germline V gene, CDR1 is SNHLY and CDR2 is FYNNEI. This CDR3 contains 12 residues. Trimming removed 3 bases from V and 5 bases from J, with 7 bases in between. CDR3 sequence reads: CASSDFRETQYF. DNA for the CDR3: TGTGCCAGCAGTGACTTTCGGGAGACCCAGTACTTC.

The chain has TRBV20-1 and TRBJ2-1, with TRBD2 matching 7 bases. This CDR3 contains 14 residues. With 0 bases clipped from V and 10 bases from J, the junction kept 9 bases outside the gene matches. The germline gives CDR1 DFQATT, CDR2 SNEGSKA (reference sequence). The CDR3 coding sequence is TGCAGTGCTAGAGATTTTCGCGGGAGAAGCGAGCAGTTCTTC. Its translation: CSARDFRGRSEQFF.

CDR3 nucleotide sequence: TGTGCCAGCAGCCAGGCACTCCCGAATGAGCAGTTCTTC. Translated, it gives CASSQALPNEQFF. The chain uses TRBV4-2 and TRBJ2-1; D gene uncertain. CDR1 is LGHNA and CDR2 is YNFKEQ in the germline V gene. The CDR3 covers 13 residues. The V and J ends lost 3 bases and 7 bases respectively, with 10 bases between them.

At least ten counts were recorded for this clonotype. This sequence joins TRBV19 and TRBJ2-1; D is undetermined. CDR1 and CDR2 (germline): LNHDA, SQIVND (reference sequence). CDR3 length: 13 amino acids. V was cut by 6 bases and J by 8 bases, with 14 bases left in between. The CDR3 nucleotides read TGTGCCAGTAGAACGGTCGAGCCCCATGAGCAGTTCTTC. It codes for CASRTVEPHEQFF. The variable domain in full, completed from reference TRBV19 and TRBJ2-1, reads DGGITQSPKYLFRKEGQNVTLSCEQNLNHDAMYWYRQDPGQGLRLIYYSQIVNDFQKGDIAEGYSVSREKKESFPLTVTSAQKNPTAFYLCASRTVEPHEQFFGPGTRLTVL.

V and J are TRBV9 and TRBJ1-4; D is uncertain. The CDR3 consists of 15 residues. Germline V CDR1 and CDR2: SGDLS, YYNGEE. Trimming took 7 bases from V and 4 from J, leaving 17 bases between them. CDR3 amino acids: CASRRRPSFNEKLFF. The CDR3 region has the DNA TGTGCCAGCCGCCGCCGACCCAGTTTTAATGAAAAACTGTTTTTT.

This sequence joins TRBV5-1 and TRBJ2-3; perhaps TRBD2 as D (5 bases). V gave up 2 bases and J gave up 5 bases, with 12 bases separating them. The germline CDR1 and CDR2 sequences are SGHRS and YFSETQ. The CDR3 consists of 14 residues. The CDR3 spells CASSFGPREDTQYF. CDR3 nucleotide sequence: TGCGCCAGCAGCTTTGGGCCCCGGGAAGATACGCAGTATTTT.

The V call is TRBV5-1, the J call TRBJ2-1; 8 bases are shared with TRBD1. The CDR3 is 15 residues long. V trimming: 4 bases; J trimming: 6 bases; junction bases outside the gene matches: 9. Germline V gene sequence: CDR1 SGHRS, CDR2 YFSETQ. The CDR3 region is CASSHGQGSGNEQFF. The CDR3 DNA follows: TGCGCCAGCAGCCACGGACAGGGATCCGGCAATGAGCAGTTCTTC.

The rearrangement uses TRBV20-1 and TRBJ2-5, with 9 bases aligning to TRBD2. Losses at the gene ends were 0 bases for V and 5 bases for J; bases not matched to a gene: 10. The germline CDR1 and CDR2 sequences are DFQATT and SNEGSKA (reference sequence). The CDR3 is 16 residues long. CDR3: CSARDSGAGGRETQYF. The DNA for the CDR3 is TGCAGTGCTAGAGATTCCGGAGCGGGGGGACGTGAGACCCAGTACTTC.

This chain uses TRBV24-1 with TRBJ2-1; D may be TRBD1 (5 bases). The V end lost 5 bases, the J end lost 2 bases, and 9 bases lay between the germline ends. Germline V CDR1 and CDR2: KGHDR, SFDVKD. The CDR3 spans 14 residues. CDR3 amino acids: CATSGPGTYNEQFF. In nucleotides, the CDR3 is TGTGCCACCAGTGGCCCAGGGACCTACAATGAGCAGTTCTTC.

This clonotype has more than one count but fewer than ten. The chain combines TRBV5-1 with TRBJ2-7; 8 bases fit TRBD2. The germline V gene encodes CDR1 SGHRS and CDR2 YFSETQ. CDR3 size: 14 residues. V shed 2 bases and J 3 bases; nucleotides not matched to a gene: 4. CDR3 nucleotides: TGCGCCAGCAGCTTTAGCGGGGCCGACTACGAGCAGTACTTC. It encodes CASSFSGADYEQYF.

The CDR3 here is CASSHSPGQGAEAFF. The CDR3 nucleotides are TGCGCCAGCAGCCACTCACCGGGACAGGGTGCTGAAGCTTTCTTT. V is TRBV4-1 and J is TRBJ1-1, with 9 bases fitting TRBD1. Germline assignment: CDR1 MGHRA and CDR2 YSYEKL. J was trimmed by 6 bases and V by 3 bases; bases with no gene match: 8. The CDR3 has 15 amino acids.

This chain joins TRBV11-1 and TRBJ2-5; D is perhaps TRBD2 (6 bases). The germline V gene has CDR1 SGHAT and CDR2 FQDESV (reference sequence). V dropped 4 bases and J dropped 0 bases, with 15 bases sitting between them. This CDR3 is built from 16 residues. Here the CDR3 DNA reads TGTGCCAGCAGCTCCCGCCCAGGAGGGGACCAAGAGACCCAGTACTTC. Its translation is CASSSRPGGDQETQYF. Filled out from reference TRBV11-1 and TRBJ2-5, the complete variable domain reads EAEVAQSPRYKITEKSQAVAFWCDPISGHATLYWYRQILGQGPELLVQFQDESVVDDSQLPKDRFSAERLKGVDSTLKIQPAELGDSAMYLCASSSRPGGDQETQYFGPGTRLLVL.

This chain joins TRBV10-2 and TRBJ2-7; D is possibly TRBD1 or TRBD2 (5 bases each). CDR1 and CDR2 (germline): WSHSY, SAAADI. Trimming took 4 bases from V and 7 from J, leaving 17 bases between them. CDR3 length equals 14 residues. The CDR3 reads CASSGVTGHNEQYF. The CDR3 DNA reads TGCGCCAGCAGTGGGGTAACGGGGCACAATGAGCAGTACTTC.

The CDR3 DNA sequence: TGCGCCAGCAGCCAAGAAACTTACGGGACTAGCGAACAAGAGACCCAGTACTTC. Amino acid sequence: CASSQETYGTSEQETQYF. The V gene is TRBV4-1, the J gene TRBJ2-5; 10 bases map to TRBD2. Unmatched junction bases numbered 9, after V lost 0 bases and J lost 2 bases. The CDR3 totals 18 residues. The germline gives CDR1 MGHRA, CDR2 YSYEKL.

Of note for this clonotype: At one end, the junction sequence differs from germline, possibly due to a read error. This rearrangement joins TRBV12-3 or TRBV12-4 to TRBJ2-7; D is possibly TRBD1 (6 bases). CDR3 length: 15 residues. CDR3 protein: CAGSLLGHELYEQYF. CDR3 nucleotide sequence: TGTGCCGGCAGTTTACTGGGACACGAGCTTTACGAGCAGTACTTC.

The gene calls are TRBV6-5 and TRBJ2-7; D uncertain. This CDR3 contains 14 residues. Germline V lookup: CDR1 MNHEY, CDR2 SVGAGI. The V end lost 4 bases, the J end lost 5 bases, and 15 bases lay between the germline ends. The CDR3 protein is CASSLYGARDEQYF. Here the CDR3 DNA reads TGTGCCAGCAGTTTATACGGTGCCCGCGACGAGCAGTACTTC.

The V and J genes are TRBV6-6 and TRBJ2-5; the D gene is possibly TRBD1 (6 bases). V gave up 8 bases and J gave up 11 bases, with 18 bases separating them. The germline CDR1 and CDR2 sequences are MNHNY and SVGAGI (reference sequence). This CDR3 has 12 residues. The CDR3 spells CASRATGSEQYF. CDR3 in DNA: TGTGCCAGCCGGGCTACAGGGTCAGAACAGTACTTC.

The genes are TRBV7-6 and TRBJ2-1; 10 nucleotides line up with TRBD2. Germline CDR1 and CDR2: SGHVS and FNYEAQ. The ends lost 7 bases at V and 7 bases at J; junction bases unmatched: 10. The CDR3 has 15 residues. The DNA for the CDR3 is TGTGCCAGCACCCGACAGAGCGGGGGGGTGAATGAGCAGTTCTTC. This translates into CASTRQSGGVNEQFF.

This clonotype was observed a few times. This chain connects TRBV7-2 to TRBJ2-3; 8 bases line up with TRBD2. The junction had 13 bases not matched to a gene; V was cut back by 5 bases and J by 9 bases. Per germline, CDR1 SGHTA and CDR2 FQGNSA. The CDR3 sequence is 15 residues long. This CDR3 reads CASSPGTRGLGTQYF. In DNA form, the CDR3 reads TGTGCCAGCAGCCCCGGGACTAGGGGACTGGGGACGCAGTATTTT. The complete variable domain, with remaining parts taken from reference TRBV7-2 and TRBJ2-3, reads GAGVSQSPSNKVTEKGKDVELRCDPISGHTALYWYRQSLGQGLEFLIYFQGNSAPDKSGLPSDRFSAERTGGSVSTLTIQRTQQEDSAVYLCASSPGTRGLGTQYFGPGTRLTVL.

CDR3 sequence (DNA): TGCAGTGCTAGCCCCGGGACAGGGGGCTTTCAGCCCCAGCATTTT. Translated, it gives CSASPGTGGFQPQHF. The chain uses TRBV20-1 and TRBJ1-5; 12 nucleotides agree with TRBD1. Germline-derived CDR1 and CDR2 are DFQATT and SNEGSKA (reference sequence). After removal of 3 bases from V and 6 bases from J, the junction contained 6 bases not matched to a gene. This CDR3 comprises 15 residues.

CDR3 residues: CASSRPSGGTGELFF. The CDR3 DNA sequence: TGCGCCAGCAGCCGGCCGTCGGGAGGCACCGGGGAGCTGTTTTTT. The chain employs TRBV4-1 and TRBJ2-2, with TRBD2 identical over 7 bases. V was pared by 4 bases and J by 4 bases, with 6 bases of the junction left unmatched. The germline gives CDR1 MGHRA, CDR2 YSYEKL. The CDR3 is 15 residues long.